Listed below are T cell receptor beta chains from one sample, sequenced in a study of blood T cell repertoires in COVID-19. The method was immunoSEQ multiplex PCR; TCRdb's version includes in-frame clones alone and lacks a portion of them. The top ten hold about 5.3% of the sample, which has hundreds of thousands of clones, about four fifths seen once. Sequencing used PBMCs or T cells enriched from blood (not recorded which). All receptors come from a woman aged 50 to 60 who had been exposed to COVID-19. Each CDR3 is given with its conserved first and last residue. The D gene is left open where the match is weak. Only some rows state a clone size, as once, few, many or a class for expanded clones.

D | J | length | V | size | CDR3 | DNA
TRBD2 | TRBJ2-3 | 12 | TRBV3-1/TRBV3-2 | NA | CASSPGRGARYF | TGTGCCAGCAGCCCTGGGCGGGGGGCAAGGTATTTT
TRBD1 | TRBJ2-7 | 16 | TRBV6-6 | NA | CASSWVQGGMIYEQYF | TGTGCCAGCAGTTGGGTACAGGGGGGCATGATCTACGAGCAGTACTTC
NA | TRBJ1-1 | 15 | TRBV7-9 | NA | CASSPPGRAGTEAFF | TGTGCCAGCAGCCCCCCCGGGAGGGCGGGCACTGAAGCTTTCTTT
TRBD1 | TRBJ2-7 | 14 | TRBV15 | NA | CATSRDPGQGSPYF | TGTGCCACCAGCAGAGATCCAGGACAGGGGTCCCCGTACTTC
NA | TRBJ1-4 | 14 | TRBV19 | many | CASTGQATNEKLFF | TGTGCCAGTACAGGACAAGCAACTAATGAAAAACTGTTTTTT
TRBD1 | TRBJ1-2 | 13 | TRBV7-3 | NA | CASSGTGVEGYTF | TGTGCCAGCAGCGGGACAGGGGTGGAAGGCTACACCTTC
NA | TRBJ1-6 | 18 | TRBV28 | NA | CASSLKVIGSSYNSPLHF | TGTGCCAGCAGTTTAAAGGTCATTGGGAGCTCCTATAATTCACCCCTCCACTTT
NA | TRBJ2-2 | 16 | TRBV6-6 | NA | CASRLKRQLNTGELFF | TGTGCCAGCAGGCTAAAACGACAGCTGAACACCGGGGAGCTGTTTTTT
TRBD1 | TRBJ2-1 | 15 | TRBV5-1 | NA | CASSLAQGAVNEQFF | TGCGCCAGCAGCTTGGCACAGGGGGCGGTCAATGAGCAGTTCTTC
TRBD1 | TRBJ2-7 | 13 | TRBV30 | once | CAWGQGLSYEQYF | TGTGCCTGGGGACAGGGTCTCTCCTACGAGCAGTACTTC
TRBD1 | TRBJ2-7 | 14 | TRBV25-1 | NA | CASSATGTAYEQYF | TGTGCCAGCAGCGCAACCGGGACAGCCTACGAGCAGTACTTC
NA | TRBJ1-2 | 13 | TRBV6-5 | NA | CASILTVNYGYTF | TGTGCCAGCATTCTAACAGTAAACTATGGCTACACCTTC
TRBD1 | TRBJ1-2 | 13 | TRBV5-4 | NA | CASTPPDRGGYTF | TGTGCCAGCACCCCCCCCGACAGGGGCGGCTACACCTTC
NA | TRBJ1-1 | 13 | TRBV7-2 | few | CASSLARQAEAFF | TGTGCCAGCAGCTTAGCCAGACAGGCTGAAGCTTTCTTT
TRBD2 | TRBJ2-3 | 13 | TRBV2 | NA | CAGQAGGLDTQYF | TGTGCCGGGCAAGCGGGGGGGCTAGATACGCAGTATTTT
NA | TRBJ1-6 | 13 | TRBV3-1/TRBV3-2 | NA | CASTQGRNSPLHF | TGTGCCAGCACCCAGGGGCGGAATTCACCCCTCCACTTT
NA | TRBJ2-1 | 12 | TRBV5-1 | once | CASSRDYNEQFF | TGCGCCAGCAGCCGGGACTACAATGAGCAGTTCTTC
NA | TRBJ2-5 | 15 | TRBV5-6 | NA | CASSLGQEGGETQYF | TGTGCCAGCAGCTTAGGACAGGAGGGAGGCGAGACCCAGTACTTC
NA | TRBJ1-1 | 16 | TRBV5-1 | NA | CASSLDEGNMNTEAFF | TGCGCCAGCAGCTTGGACGAGGGAAACATGAACACTGAAGCTTTCTTT
NA | TRBJ1-2 | 13 | TRBV6-2/TRBV6-3 | NA | CASSHSAGSLGTF | TGTGCCAGCAGCCATTCCGCGGGATCTCTCGGCACCTTC
NA | TRBJ1-1 | 14 | TRBV19 | NA | CASKEQGFNTEAFF | TGTGCCAGTAAGGAGCAGGGGTTCAACACTGAAGCTTTCTTT
NA | TRBJ1-6 | 12 | TRBV6-2/TRBV6-3 | NA | CASSYENSPLHF | TGTGCCAGCAGTTACGAGAATTCACCCCTCCACTTT
NA | TRBJ1-1 | 13 | TRBV19 | NA | CASSIGQYTEAFF | TGTGCCAGTAGTATAGGACAGTACACTGAAGCTTTCTTT
TRBD2 | TRBJ2-7 | 15 | TRBV18 | NA | CASSQDGGGGYEQYF | TGTGCCAGCTCCCAGGACGGTGGGGGGGGATACGAGCAGTACTTC
NA | TRBJ2-1 | 15 | TRBV7-2 | once | CASSLDLLGRSEQFF | TGTGCCAGCAGCTTAGACCTTCTTGGTAGGAGTGAGCAGTTCTTC
TRBD2 | TRBJ2-3 | 15 | TRBV27 | few | CASSLKGLATDTQYF | TGTGCCAGCAGCCTTAAGGGACTAGCCACAGATACGCAGTATTTT
TRBD1 | TRBJ1-1 | 16 | TRBV19 | NA | CASSRDREIVRTEAFF | TGTGCCAGTAGTAGGGACAGGGAGATAGTGAGGACTGAAGCTTTCTTT
TRBD2 | TRBJ2-1 | 16 | TRBV11-2 | NA | CASRRARGGIYNEQFF | TGTGCCAGCAGGCGAGCCCGGGGAGGGATCTACAATGAGCAGTTCTTC
NA | TRBJ2-1 | 18 | TRBV2 | NA | CASRVFGPTVSSYNEQFF | TGTGCCAGCAGAGTTTTCGGTCCGACAGTGAGCTCCTACAATGAGCAGTTCTTC
NA | TRBJ1-5 | 12 | TRBV19 | NA | CASSFSNQPQHF | TGTGCCAGTAGTTTCTCCAATCAGCCCCAGCATTTT
NA | TRBJ1-5 | 15 | TRBV6-5 | NA | CASSRRRGANQPQHF | TGTGCCAGCAGTAGACGGAGGGGTGCCAATCAGCCCCAGCATTTT
NA | TRBJ1-1 | 16 | TRBV5-5 | NA | CASSLGQGREGTEAFF | TGTGCCAGCAGCTTGGGGCAGGGCAGGGAGGGCACTGAAGCTTTCTTT
NA | TRBJ1-1 | 12 | TRBV25-1 | once | CASRGVNTEAFF | TGTGCCAGCAGGGGAGTGAACACTGAAGCTTTCTTT
NA | TRBJ2-3 | 14 | TRBV6-5 | NA | CASSYEAGRDTQYF | TGTGCCAGCAGTTACGAGGCAGGGCGAGATACGCAGTATTTT
NA | TRBJ1-1 | 13 | TRBV19 | few | CASSTTAQTEAFF | TGTGCCAGTAGTACGACAGCCCAAACTGAAGCTTTCTTT
TRBD1 | TRBJ1-4 | 15 | TRBV14 | NA | CASSLPGQGGEKLFF | TGTGCCAGCAGCCTGCCGGGACAGGGGGGTGAAAAACTGTTTTTT
TRBD2 | TRBJ2-5 | 16 | TRBV24-1 | NA | CATSPSPAGREETQYF | TGTGCCACCAGCCCGAGCCCAGCGGGGAGGGAAGAGACCCAGTACTTC
TRBD1 | TRBJ2-1 | 16 | TRBV19 | once | CASSIQGTGAVAEQFF | TGTGCCAGTAGTATTCAGGGGACAGGGGCTGTCGCGGAGCAGTTCTTC
TRBD1 | TRBJ2-7 | 14 | TRBV7-9 | NA | CASSFGQGLYEQYF | TGTGCCAGCAGCTTTGGACAGGGGCTCTACGAGCAGTACTTC
NA | TRBJ2-3 | 15 | TRBV5-1 | NA | CASNRQQGPTDTQYF | TGCGCCAGCAACCGACAACAGGGTCCGACAGATACGCAGTATTTT
NA | TRBJ1-3 | 13 | TRBV2 | NA | CASREATGNTIYF | TGTGCCAGCAGGGAGGCCACTGGAAACACCATATATTTT
NA | TRBJ1-2 | 15 | TRBV2 | NA | CASSEVRGEKDGYTF | TGTGCCAGCAGTGAAGTTCGGGGGGAGAAGGATGGCTACACCTTC
NA | TRBJ1-6 | 17 | TRBV15 | NA | CATSRDLGLFENSPLHF | TGTGCCACCAGCAGAGATCTGGGCCTATTCGAGAATTCACCCCTCCACTTT
TRBD2 | TRBJ2-7 | 14 | TRBV5-4 | NA | CASSLGGTRNEQYF | TGTGCCAGCAGCTTGGGAGGGACTAGGAACGAGCAGTACTTC
TRBD1 | TRBJ2-1 | 16 | TRBV24-1 | NA | CATSDPGQGALNEQFF | TGTGCCACCAGTGACCCGGGACAGGGGGCATTAAATGAGCAGTTCTTC
TRBD1 | TRBJ2-5 | 13 | TRBV19 | few | CASSSGQGETQYF | TGTGCCAGTAGCTCGGGACAGGGAGAGACCCAGTACTTC
NA | TRBJ1-1 | 12 | TRBV29-1 | once | CSVVSQGSEAFF | TGCAGCGTTGTAAGCCAGGGGTCTGAAGCTTTCTTT
NA | TRBJ2-5 | 13 | TRBV28 | NA | CASSLHREETQYF | TGTGCCAGCAGTCTCCACAGGGAAGAGACCCAGTACTTC
NA | TRBJ2-1 | 13 | TRBV7-2 | NA | CASSLRTYNEQFF | TGTGCCAGCAGCCTTCGGACTTACAATGAGCAGTTCTTC
TRBD1 | TRBJ2-2 | 12 | TRBV29-1 | few | CSVGDSTGELFF | TGCAGCGTTGGGGACAGCACCGGGGAGCTGTTTTTT
TRBD1 | TRBJ1-2 | 15 | TRBV6-5 | NA | CASKGRDRAVGGYTF | TGTGCCAGCAAAGGCCGGGACAGGGCAGTGGGGGGCTACACCTTC
NA | TRBJ1-1 | 13 | TRBV27 | NA | CASSLIPGTEAFF | TGTGCCAGCAGTTTAATACCGGGCACTGAAGCTTTCTTT
TRBD2 | TRBJ2-1 | 13 | TRBV12-3/TRBV12-4 | NA | CASSTPGGNEQFF | TGTGCCAGCAGTACCCCGGGAGGCAATGAGCAGTTCTTC
NA | TRBJ1-2 | 13 | TRBV18 | NA | CASSPGGNYGYTF | TGTGCCAGCTCACCAGGGGGGAACTATGGCTACACCTTC